This record concerns one T cell receptor beta chain sequence. The target antigen is unknown. The germline V gene encodes CDR1 MNHNS and CDR2 SASEGT. The CDR3 extends over 15 amino acids. V dropped 6 bases and J dropped 1 base, with 15 bases sitting between them. This entry belongs to a study of CD8 T cells in ankylosing spondylitis. The study's findings and limits: Blood of patients with ankylosing spondylitis appeared to be characterized by a TCR beta motif of eight highly homologous variants.

Quantitative 5'-RACE with molecular barcodes produced the TCR beta libraries. One entry per CDR3 protein results from TCRdb running MiXCR on the 5' RACE reads. The repertoire includes roughly 700,000 distinct CDR3 sequences, around 20% of them detected once, and 15% to 20% sits in the top ten. The gene calls are TRBV6-1 and TRBJ1-1, with a weak D call TRBD1 (5 bases). The clonotype originates from a male donor with ankylosing spondylitis. Sequencing input: blood, either unsorted or a sorted T cell fraction (not recorded which). This CDR3 is CASSLGGYRNTEAFF. The CDR3 DNA is TGTGCCAGCAGCTTGGGGGGGTATAGGAACACTGAAGCTTTCTTT.